Shown below are 26 T cell receptor beta chains from a single sample sequenced in a study of radiotherapy plus CTLA-4 blockade in lung cancer. This table comes from immunoSEQ multiplex PCR, and its TCRdb copy is limited to in-frame clones, with some not included. The sample includes fewer than 90,000 clones, roughly four fifths of them seen just once. Sequences were derived from peripheral blood, sampled from a patient treated with radiotherapy plus ipilimumab. Source of these receptors: a human donor with non-small cell lung cancer who had stable disease on radiotherapy plus ipilimumab.

The J gene is TRBJ2-1, the V gene TRBV6-5; 7 bases are shared with TRBD2. CDR3 length: 14 amino acids. V lost 6 bases, J lost 6 bases, and 8 bases stayed unmatched. Germline lookup yields CDR1 MNHEY and CDR2 SVGAGI. The CDR3 protein is CASSRTSTSNEQFF. Written as DNA, the CDR3 is TGTGCCAGCAGCCGGACTAGTACCTCCAATGAGCAGTTCTTC.

The gene calls are TRBV5-4 and TRBJ1-4, with 8 bases matching TRBD1. Germline assignment: CDR1 SGHNT and CDR2 YYREEE (reference sequence). CDR3 length: 14 residues. V dropped 2 bases and J dropped 5; count of bases not matched to a gene: 2. CDR3 in amino acids: CASSLQGGNEKLFF. CDR3 in DNA: TGTGCCAGCAGCTTACAGGGGGGCAATGAAAAACTGTTTTTT. The whole variable domain, filled in from reference TRBV5-4 and TRBJ1-4, reads ETGVTQSPTHLIKTRGQQVTLRCSSQSGHNTVSWYQQALGQGPQFIFQYYREEENGRGNFPPRFSGLQFPNYSSELNVNALELDDSALYLCASSLQGGNEKLFFGSGTQLSVL.

The genes are TRBV7-9 and TRBJ1-1; D unresolved. The CDR3 extends over 13 amino acids. In germline, CDR1 is SEHNR, CDR2 FQNEAQ (reference sequence). The V end was cut by 5 bases, the J end by 5 bases, with 12 bases between. The CDR3 loop is CASSPLRDTEAFF. Here the CDR3 DNA reads TGTGCCAGCAGCCCCCTCCGGGATACTGAAGCTTTCTTT.

The chain joins TRBV18 to TRBJ1-5; 7 nucleotides agree with TRBD1. V lost 3 bases to trimming and J lost 0 bases; unmatched junction nucleotides: 8. CDR1 and CDR2 from the germline V gene are KGHSH and LQKENI. The CDR3 contains 17 residues. CDR3 sequence reads: CASSPRDSKYSNQPQHF. CDR3 nucleotides: TGTGCCAGCTCACCCCGGGACAGCAAGTATAGCAATCAGCCCCAGCATTTT.

The chain has TRBV6-4 and TRBJ2-3; a possible D gene is TRBD2 (6 bases). Trimming removed 4 bases from V and 3 bases from J, with 8 bases in between. Germline CDR1 and CDR2: MRHNA and SNTAGT. The CDR3 runs 13 residues. CDR3 DNA: TGTGCCAGCAGTGGACTAGGGACAGATACGCAGTATTTT. Translated, it gives CASSGLGTDTQYF.

V is TRBV20-1 and J is TRBJ2-1; the D gene could be TRBD1 or TRBD2 (5 bases each). Germline CDR1 DFQATT, CDR2 SNEGSKA (reference sequence). This CDR3 is built from 11 residues. Trimming pared 1 base from V and 9 bases from J, leaving 7 bases between. CDR3 in DNA: TGCAGTGCTAGAGCGGGGACTGAGCAGTTCTTC. This sequence encodes CSARAGTEQFF.

The J gene is TRBJ2-7, the V gene TRBV7-2; D assignment may be TRBD1 or TRBD2 (5 bases each). CDR3 length: 15 residues. CDR1 and CDR2 (germline): SGHTA, FQGNSA. The ends were cut back, 1 base at V and 0 bases at J, with 10 bases in the middle. CDR3 sequence reads: CASSLGGGISYEQYF. The CDR3 nucleotides read TGTGCCAGCAGCTTAGGTGGGGGAATCTCCTACGAGCAGTACTTC.

The J gene is TRBJ2-5, the V gene TRBV28; the D gene is possibly TRBD2 (6 bases). This CDR3 comprises 14 residues. The germline gives CDR1 MDHEN, CDR2 SYDVKM. The V gene lost 3 bases and the J gene lost 3 bases, with 11 bases spanning the gap. CDR3 amino acids: CASSLGGGKETQYF. The CDR3 DNA is TGTGCCAGCAGTTTGGGGGGTGGGAAAGAGACCCAGTACTTC.

This clone has just a few counts. This chain's CDR3 is CSVGGIGGPGANVLTF. The CDR3 nucleotides read TGCAGCGTTGGAGGGATAGGGGGCCCCGGGGCCAACGTCCTGACTTTC. The chain couples TRBV29-1 to TRBJ2-6; TRBD1 aligns across 7 bases. Germline lookup yields CDR1 SQVTM and CDR2 ANQGSEA. The CDR3 spans 16 residues. V gave up 4 bases and J gave up 4 bases; unmatched junction bases: 10.

The V gene is TRBV18, the J gene TRBJ2-7, with 11 bases fitting TRBD2. J gave up 8 bases and V 0 bases, and 9 bases lay outside the gene matches. The CDR3 length is 16 residues. Germline values: CDR1 KGHSH, CDR2 LQKENI. Here the CDR3 reads CASSPPSGRALTQQYF. The CDR3 nucleotides are TGTGCCAGCTCACCACCTAGCGGGAGGGCCCTTACCCAGCAGTACTTC.

The V call is TRBV7-9, the J call TRBJ1-1; D call uncertain. Per the germline V gene, CDR1 is SEHNR and CDR2 is FQNEAQ (reference sequence). CDR3 length: 16 residues. V was clipped by 1 base and J by 0 bases, with 12 bases between them. The CDR3 sequence: CASSLGPGGVNTEAFF. The CDR3 nucleotides read TGTGCCAGCAGCTTAGGCCCAGGTGGAGTGAACACTGAAGCTTTCTTT.

The chain couples TRBV9 to TRBJ1-4, with 7 bases matching TRBD1. Per germline, CDR1 SGDLS and CDR2 YYNGEE. The CDR3 contains 15 residues. Trimming at V came to 1 base and at J to 8 bases, leaving 8 bases not matched to a gene. The CDR3 loop reads CASSVSTGRDEKLFF. CDR3 bases: TGTGCCAGCAGCGTATCGACAGGGCGAGACGAAAAACTGTTTTTT.

The chain links TRBV18 to TRBJ2-7; D may be TRBD1 or TRBD2 (5 bases each). V lost 6 bases to trimming and J lost 3 bases, with 15 bases between them. The CDR3 extends over 14 amino acids. The V gene's germline CDR1 is KGHSH and CDR2 LQKENI. CDR3 coding DNA: TGTGCCAGCTCGCCTCGGGGCAGGCGCTACGAGCAGTACTTC. This translates into CASSPRGRRYEQYF. Drawing the rest from reference TRBV18 and TRBJ2-7, the complete variable domain is NAGVMQNPRHLVRRRGQEARLRCSPMKGHSHVYWYRQLPEEGLKFMVYLQKENIIDESGMPKERFSAEFPKEGPSILRIQQVVRGDSAAYFCASSPRGRRYEQYFGPGTRLTVT.

V usage is TRBV9 and J usage is TRBJ2-1, with D possibly being TRBD1 or TRBD2 (5 bases each). This CDR3 contains 15 residues. Trimming pared 4 bases from V and 0 bases from J, leaving 11 bases between. Germline values: CDR1 SGDLS, CDR2 YYNGEE. In DNA, the CDR3 is TGTGCCAGCAGCCCAGAGGGGATCTCCTACAATGAGCAGTTCTTC. This translates into CASSPEGISYNEQFF.

The chain is built from TRBV9 and TRBJ1-3; no clear D gene. Germline V gene lookup returns CDR1 SGDLS and CDR2 YYNGEE. CDR3 length: 15 residues. V was cut by 4 bases and J by 4 bases, with 15 bases left in between. CDR3 bases: TGTGCCAGCAGCCCCAATCACTTGGCAGGAAACACCATATATTTT. Encoded protein: CASSPNHLAGNTIYF.

The chain links TRBV5-1 to TRBJ2-1, with 9 bases fitting TRBD1. The ends lost 1 base at V and 4 bases at J; junction bases unmatched: 3. The germline V gene has CDR1 SGHRS and CDR2 YFSETQ. This CDR3 is built from 15 residues. This CDR3 is CASSLTGTGYNEQFF. The CDR3 DNA reads as TGCGCCAGCAGCTTGACCGGGACAGGGTACAATGAGCAGTTCTTC.

This chain uses TRBV6-5 with TRBJ2-4; 7 bases align to TRBD2. The CDR3 is 16 amino acids. V lost 4 bases and J lost 8; bases outside the gene matches: 14. Germline-derived CDR1 and CDR2 are MNHEY and SVGAGI. CDR3 amino acids: CASSSSPQGGTYIQYF. The CDR3 nucleotides are TGTGCCAGCAGTTCATCACCCCAGGGAGGGACGTACATTCAGTACTTC.

The chain is built from TRBV6-4 and TRBJ2-3; 11 nucleotides match TRBD2. The CDR3 has 15 residues. V was pared by 2 bases and J by 4 bases, with 2 bases of the junction left unmatched. The germline gives CDR1 MRHNA, CDR2 SNTAGT. The CDR3 region has the DNA TGTGCCAGCAGTGACGGGACTAGCGGTGCAGATACGCAGTATTTT. As protein: CASSDGTSGADTQYF.

The chain joins TRBV2 to TRBJ1-2, with no clear D. The CDR3 is 12 residues long. Germline V lookup: CDR1 SNHLY, CDR2 FYNNEI. Trimming left V 7 bases short and J 4 bases short, with 10 bases between. CDR3 nucleotide sequence: TGTGCCAGCACCCCGGACCGCTATGGCTACACCTTC. Amino acids: CASTPDRYGYTF.

This chain uses TRBV6-5 with TRBJ2-7; maybe TRBD2 (5 bases). The CDR3 is 16 amino acids. Germline lookup yields CDR1 MNHEY and CDR2 SVGAGI. Trimming stripped 4 bases from V and 0 bases from J, with 16 bases between. The CDR3 sequence is CASSSLLTGLSYEQYF. The CDR3, as DNA: TGTGCCAGCAGTTCCCTTCTCACCGGACTCTCCTACGAGCAGTACTTC.

V gene TRBV10-1 combines with J gene TRBJ2-5; 8 bases match TRBD1. The CDR3 is made up of 14 amino acids. Germline CDR1 is WNHNN and CDR2 is SYGVQD (reference sequence). The trim removed 6 bases at V and 4 bases at J, leaving 7 bases unmatched. The CDR3 coding sequence is TGCGCCAGCAGCTCAGGGGGCCGGGGAGAGACCCAGTACTTC. It yields the protein CASSSGGRGETQYF.

This chain connects TRBV28 to TRBJ2-1; D may be TRBD1 (6 bases). V was cut by 6 bases and J by 0 bases, with 12 bases left in between. This CDR3 is 15 amino acids long. Germline CDR1 and CDR2: MDHEN and SYDVKM. CDR3 residues: CASRQRGSSYNEQFF. The CDR3, as DNA: TGTGCCAGCAGACAGAGGGGGAGCTCCTACAATGAGCAGTTCTTC.

The chain couples TRBV9 to TRBJ1-4; D remains ambiguous. The germline V gene has CDR1 SGDLS and CDR2 YYNGEE. CDR3 length: 13 amino acids. V lost 4 bases to trimming and J lost 5 bases, with 9 bases between them. CDR3 DNA: TGTGCCAGCAGCCCCCGGTTGAATGAAAAACTGTTTTTT. Amino acids: CASSPRLNEKLFF.

J is TRBJ2-3 and V is TRBV5-1; perhaps TRBD2 as D (5 bases). CDR1 SGHRS and CDR2 YFSETQ come from the germline V gene. Trimming removed 0 bases from V and 3 bases from J, with 11 bases in between. The CDR3 is 15 amino acids. The CDR3 spells CASSLVVGATDTQYF. CDR3 in DNA: TGCGCCAGCAGCTTGGTAGTGGGAGCTACAGATACGCAGTATTTT.

In its sample, this clone was seen once. The chain uses TRBV25-1 and TRBJ2-1, with 9 bases aligning to TRBD1. J was trimmed by 0 bases and V by 2 bases; bases with no gene match: 2. This CDR3 region has 16 residues. Germline assignment: CDR1 MGHDK and CDR2 SYGVNS. The CDR3: CASSEPDRGSYNEQFF. CDR3 in DNA: TGTGCCAGCAGTGAACCGGACAGGGGCTCCTACAATGAGCAGTTCTTC.

The rearrangement links TRBV5-5 to TRBJ2-1; tentative D call: TRBD2 (6 bases). The CDR3 loop spans 18 amino acids. Trimming removed 3 bases from V and 5 bases from J, with 24 bases in between. Germline V lookup: CDR1 SGHKS, CDR2 YYEKEE (reference sequence). The chain's CDR3 is CASSSFSGVAGRNNEQFF. CDR3 DNA sequence: TGTGCCAGCAGCTCCTTTAGCGGAGTCGCGGGGCGAAACAATGAGCAGTTCTTC.